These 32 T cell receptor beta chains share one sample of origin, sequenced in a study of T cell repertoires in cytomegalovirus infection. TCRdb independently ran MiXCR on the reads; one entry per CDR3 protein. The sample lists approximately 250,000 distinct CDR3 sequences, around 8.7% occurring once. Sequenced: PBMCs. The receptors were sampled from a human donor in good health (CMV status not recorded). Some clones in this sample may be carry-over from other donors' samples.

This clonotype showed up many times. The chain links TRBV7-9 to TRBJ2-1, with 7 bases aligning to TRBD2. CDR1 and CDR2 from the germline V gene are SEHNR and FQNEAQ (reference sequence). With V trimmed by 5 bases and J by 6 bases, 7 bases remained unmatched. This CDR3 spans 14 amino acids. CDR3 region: CASSPRASGNEQFF. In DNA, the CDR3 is TGTGCCAGCAGCCCCCGGGCTAGCGGCAATGAGCAGTTCTTC.

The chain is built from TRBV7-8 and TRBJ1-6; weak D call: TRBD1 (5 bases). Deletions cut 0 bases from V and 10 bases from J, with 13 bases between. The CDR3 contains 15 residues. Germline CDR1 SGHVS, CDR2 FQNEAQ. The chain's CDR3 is CASSLALGVQSPLHF. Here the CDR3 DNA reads TGTGCCAGCAGCTTAGCGCTAGGGGTACAATCACCCCTCCACTTT.

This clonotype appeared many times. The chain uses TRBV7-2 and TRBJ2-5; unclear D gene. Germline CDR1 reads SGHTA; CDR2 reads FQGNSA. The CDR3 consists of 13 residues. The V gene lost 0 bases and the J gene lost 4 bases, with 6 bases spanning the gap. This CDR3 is CASSLALGETQYF. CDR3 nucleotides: TGTGCCAGCAGCTTAGCCCTCGGAGAGACCCAGTACTTC.

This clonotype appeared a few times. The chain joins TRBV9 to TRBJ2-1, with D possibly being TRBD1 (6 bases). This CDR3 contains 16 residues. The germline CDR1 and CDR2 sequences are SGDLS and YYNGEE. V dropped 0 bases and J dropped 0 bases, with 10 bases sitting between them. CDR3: CASSVAQGSSYNEQFF. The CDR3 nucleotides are TGTGCCAGCAGCGTAGCTCAGGGGAGCTCCTACAATGAGCAGTTCTTC.

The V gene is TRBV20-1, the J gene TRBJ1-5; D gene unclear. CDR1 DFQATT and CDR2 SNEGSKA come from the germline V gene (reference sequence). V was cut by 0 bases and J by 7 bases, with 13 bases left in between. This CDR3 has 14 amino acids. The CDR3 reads CSARDRQFKQPQHF. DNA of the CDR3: TGCAGTGCTAGAGATAGACAATTCAAACAGCCCCAGCATTTT.

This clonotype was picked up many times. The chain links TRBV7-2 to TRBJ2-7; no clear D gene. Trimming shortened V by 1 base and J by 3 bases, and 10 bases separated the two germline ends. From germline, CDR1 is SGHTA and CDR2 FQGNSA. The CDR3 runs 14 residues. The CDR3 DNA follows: TGTGCCAGCAGCTTAGGGCCAGTGAACTACGAGCAGTACTTC. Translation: CASSLGPVNYEQYF.

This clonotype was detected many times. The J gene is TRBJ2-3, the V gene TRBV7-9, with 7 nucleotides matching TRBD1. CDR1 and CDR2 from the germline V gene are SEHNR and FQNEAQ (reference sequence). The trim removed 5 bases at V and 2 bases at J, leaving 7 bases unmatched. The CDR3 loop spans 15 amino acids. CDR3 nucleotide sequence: TGTGCCAGCAGCCAAGACGGACAGGCCACAGATACGCAGTATTTT. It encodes CASSQDGQATDTQYF.

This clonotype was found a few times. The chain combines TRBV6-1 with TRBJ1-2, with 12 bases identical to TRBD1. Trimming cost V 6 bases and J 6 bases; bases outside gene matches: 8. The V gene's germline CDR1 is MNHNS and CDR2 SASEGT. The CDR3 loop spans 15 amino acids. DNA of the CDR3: TGTGCCAGCAGAGCCCCTGGGACAGGGGGCCATGGCTACACCTTC. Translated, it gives CASRAPGTGGHGYTF.

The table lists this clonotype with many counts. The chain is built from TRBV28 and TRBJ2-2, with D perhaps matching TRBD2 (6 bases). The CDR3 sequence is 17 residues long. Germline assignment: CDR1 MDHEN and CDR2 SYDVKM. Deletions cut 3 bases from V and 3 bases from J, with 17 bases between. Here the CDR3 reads CASSFPGGSPDTGELFF. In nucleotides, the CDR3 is TGTGCCAGCAGTTTTCCCGGGGGTAGCCCCGACACCGGGGAGCTGTTTTTT.

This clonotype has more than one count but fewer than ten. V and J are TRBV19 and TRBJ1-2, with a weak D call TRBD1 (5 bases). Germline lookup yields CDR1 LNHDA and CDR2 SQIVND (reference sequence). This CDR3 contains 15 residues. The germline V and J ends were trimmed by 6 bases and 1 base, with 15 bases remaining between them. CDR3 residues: CASRIIAGLNYGYTF. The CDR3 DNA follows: TGTGCCAGTAGAATCATCGCAGGGCTTAACTATGGCTACACCTTC. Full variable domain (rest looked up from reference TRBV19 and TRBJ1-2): DGGITQSPKYLFRKEGQNVTLSCEQNLNHDAMYWYRQDPGQGLRLIYYSQIVNDFQKGDIAEGYSVSREKKESFPLTVTSAQKNPTAFYLCASRIIAGLNYGYTFGSGTRLTVV.

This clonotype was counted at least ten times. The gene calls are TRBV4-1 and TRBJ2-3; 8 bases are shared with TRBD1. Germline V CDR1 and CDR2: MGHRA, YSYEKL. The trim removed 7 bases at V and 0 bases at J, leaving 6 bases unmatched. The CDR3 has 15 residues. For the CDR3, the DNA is TGCGCCAGCACCCGAGGGGACAGGAGCACAGATACGCAGTATTTT. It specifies CASTRGDRSTDTQYF.

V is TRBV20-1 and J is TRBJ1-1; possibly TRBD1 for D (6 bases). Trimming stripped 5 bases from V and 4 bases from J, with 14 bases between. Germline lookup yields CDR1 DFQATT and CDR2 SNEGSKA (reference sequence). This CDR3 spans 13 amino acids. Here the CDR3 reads CSAAGGRGTEAFF. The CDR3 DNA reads TGCAGTGCTGCGGGGGGCAGGGGCACTGAAGCTTTCTTT.

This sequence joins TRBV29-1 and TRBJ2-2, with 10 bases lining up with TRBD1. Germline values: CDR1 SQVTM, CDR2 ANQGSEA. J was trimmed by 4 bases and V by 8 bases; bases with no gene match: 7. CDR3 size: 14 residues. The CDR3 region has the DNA TGCAGCTCCCGGACAGGGGGTTCCACCGGGGAGCTGTTTTTT. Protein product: CSSRTGGSTGELFF.

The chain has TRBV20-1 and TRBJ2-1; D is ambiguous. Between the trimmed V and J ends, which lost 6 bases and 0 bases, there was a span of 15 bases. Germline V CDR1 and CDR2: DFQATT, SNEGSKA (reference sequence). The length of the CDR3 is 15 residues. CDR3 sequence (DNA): TGCAGTGCAAGAACGGGCTTCAGCTCCTACAATGAGCAGTTCTTC. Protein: CSARTGFSSYNEQFF.

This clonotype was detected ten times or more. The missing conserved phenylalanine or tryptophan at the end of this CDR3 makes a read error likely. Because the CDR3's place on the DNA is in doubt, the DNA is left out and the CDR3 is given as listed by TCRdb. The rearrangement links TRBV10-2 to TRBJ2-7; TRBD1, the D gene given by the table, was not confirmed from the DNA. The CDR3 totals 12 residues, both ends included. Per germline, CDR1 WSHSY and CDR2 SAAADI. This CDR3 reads CASSESTWAWPL.

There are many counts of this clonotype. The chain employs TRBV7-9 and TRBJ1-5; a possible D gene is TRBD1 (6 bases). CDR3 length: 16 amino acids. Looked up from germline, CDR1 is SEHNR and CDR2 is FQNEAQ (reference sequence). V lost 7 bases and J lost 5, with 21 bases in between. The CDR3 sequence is CASTFSTGTRDQPQHF. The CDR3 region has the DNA TGTGCCAGCACCTTTTCGACCGGGACAAGAGATCAGCCCCAGCATTTT.

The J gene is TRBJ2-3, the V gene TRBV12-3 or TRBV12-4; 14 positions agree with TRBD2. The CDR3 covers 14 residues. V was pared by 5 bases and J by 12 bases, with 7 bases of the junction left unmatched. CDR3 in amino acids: CASSPSGTSGRQYF. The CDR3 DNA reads TGTGCCAGCAGTCCATCGGGGACTAGCGGGAGACAGTATTTT.

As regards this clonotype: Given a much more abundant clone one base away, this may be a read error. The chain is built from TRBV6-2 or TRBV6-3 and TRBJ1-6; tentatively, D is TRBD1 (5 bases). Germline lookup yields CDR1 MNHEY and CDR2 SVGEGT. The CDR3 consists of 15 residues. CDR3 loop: CASSVTGTLNSPFHF. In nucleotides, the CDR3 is TGTGCCAGCAGCGTAACCGGGACCCTTAATTCACCCTTCCACTTT.

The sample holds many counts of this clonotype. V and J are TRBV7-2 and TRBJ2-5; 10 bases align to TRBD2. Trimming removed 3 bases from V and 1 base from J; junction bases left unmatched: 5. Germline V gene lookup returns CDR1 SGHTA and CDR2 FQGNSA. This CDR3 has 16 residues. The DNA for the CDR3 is TGTGCCAGCAGCTTGACCGGGACTAGCGCCCAAGAGACCCAGTACTTC. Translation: CASSLTGTSAQETQYF.

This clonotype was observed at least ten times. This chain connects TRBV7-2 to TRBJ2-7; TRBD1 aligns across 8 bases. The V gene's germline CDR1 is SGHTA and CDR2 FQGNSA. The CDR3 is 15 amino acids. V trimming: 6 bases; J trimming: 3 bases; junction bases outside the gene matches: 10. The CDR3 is CASSFDRGRNYEQYF. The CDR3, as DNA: TGTGCCAGCAGTTTCGACAGGGGCCGAAACTACGAGCAGTACTTC. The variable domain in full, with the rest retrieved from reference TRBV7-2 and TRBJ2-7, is GAGVSQSPSNKVTEKGKDVELRCDPISGHTALYWYRQSLGQGLEFLIYFQGNSAPDKSGLPSDRFSAERTGGSVSTLTIQRTQQEDSAVYLCASSFDRGRNYEQYFGPGTRLTVT.

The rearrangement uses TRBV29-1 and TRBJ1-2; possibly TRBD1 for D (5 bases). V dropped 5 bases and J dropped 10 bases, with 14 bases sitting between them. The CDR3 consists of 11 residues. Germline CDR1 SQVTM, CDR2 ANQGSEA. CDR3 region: CSVSRGGLYTF. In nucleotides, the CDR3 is TGCAGCGTTTCACGGGGCGGCCTCTACACCTTC.

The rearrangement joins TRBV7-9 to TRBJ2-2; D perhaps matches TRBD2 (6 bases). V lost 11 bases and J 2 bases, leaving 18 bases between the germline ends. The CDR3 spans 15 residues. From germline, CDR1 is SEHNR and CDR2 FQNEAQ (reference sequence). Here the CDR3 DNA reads TGTGCCGGACCCCCCACGGGAGTCAACACCGGGGAGCTGTTTTTT. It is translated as CAGPPTGVNTGELFF.

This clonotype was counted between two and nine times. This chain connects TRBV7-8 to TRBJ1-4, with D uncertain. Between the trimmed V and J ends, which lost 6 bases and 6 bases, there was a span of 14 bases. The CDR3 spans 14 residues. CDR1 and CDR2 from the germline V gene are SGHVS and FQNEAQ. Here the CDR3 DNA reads TGTGCCAGCAGTCCCAGCCTAGGGCATGAAAAACTGTTTTTT. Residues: CASSPSLGHEKLFF.

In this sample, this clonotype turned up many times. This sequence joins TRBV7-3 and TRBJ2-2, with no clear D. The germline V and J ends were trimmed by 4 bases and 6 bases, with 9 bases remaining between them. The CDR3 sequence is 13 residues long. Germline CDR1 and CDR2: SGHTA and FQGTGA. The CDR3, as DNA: TGTGCCAGCAGCTCGCAGATTCCCGGGGAGCTGTTTTTT. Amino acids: CASSSQIPGELFF.

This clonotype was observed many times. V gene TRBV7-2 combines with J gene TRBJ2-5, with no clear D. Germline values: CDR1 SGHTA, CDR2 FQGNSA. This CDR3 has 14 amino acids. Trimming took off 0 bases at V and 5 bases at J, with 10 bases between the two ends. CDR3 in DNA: TGTGCCAGCAGCTTAGCAGGCCTTACTGAGACCCAGTACTTC. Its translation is CASSLAGLTETQYF.

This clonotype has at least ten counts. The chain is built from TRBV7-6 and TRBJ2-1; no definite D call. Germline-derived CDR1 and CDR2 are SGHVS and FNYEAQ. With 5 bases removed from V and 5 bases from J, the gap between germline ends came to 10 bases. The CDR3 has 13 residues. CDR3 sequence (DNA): TGTGCCAGCAGCCCCAGGCCGGACAATGAGCAGTTCTTC. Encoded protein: CASSPRPDNEQFF.

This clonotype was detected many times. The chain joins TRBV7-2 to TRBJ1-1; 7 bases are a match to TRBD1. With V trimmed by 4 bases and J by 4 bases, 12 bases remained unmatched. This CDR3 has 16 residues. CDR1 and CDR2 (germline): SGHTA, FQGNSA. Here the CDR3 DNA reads TGTGCCAGCAGCTCAGAGTCGACAGGGAGGGGCACTGAAGCTTTCTTT. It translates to CASSSESTGRGTEAFF.

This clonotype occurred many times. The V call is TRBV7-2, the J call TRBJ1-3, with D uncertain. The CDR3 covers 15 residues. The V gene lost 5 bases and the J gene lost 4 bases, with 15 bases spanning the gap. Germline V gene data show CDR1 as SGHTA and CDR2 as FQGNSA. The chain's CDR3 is CASSPLRGTGNTIYF. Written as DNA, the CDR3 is TGTGCCAGCAGCCCTCTCCGGGGTACCGGAAACACCATATATTTT.

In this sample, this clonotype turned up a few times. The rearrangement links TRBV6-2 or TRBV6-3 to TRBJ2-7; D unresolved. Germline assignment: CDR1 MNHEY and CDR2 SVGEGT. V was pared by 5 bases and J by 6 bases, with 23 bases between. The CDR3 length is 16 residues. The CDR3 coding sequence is TGTGCCAGCAGTCTTGTTCCCCGCCGCCCCATCGGCGAGCAGTACTTC. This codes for CASSLVPRRPIGEQYF.

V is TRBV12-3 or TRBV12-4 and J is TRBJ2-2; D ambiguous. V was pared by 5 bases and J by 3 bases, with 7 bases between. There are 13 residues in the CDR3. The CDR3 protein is CASSAIDTGELFF. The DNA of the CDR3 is TGTGCCAGCAGTGCCATCGACACCGGGGAGCTGTTTTTT.

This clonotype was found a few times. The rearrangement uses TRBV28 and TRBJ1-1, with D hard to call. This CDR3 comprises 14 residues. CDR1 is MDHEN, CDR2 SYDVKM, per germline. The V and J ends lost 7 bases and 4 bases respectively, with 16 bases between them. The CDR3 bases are TGTGCCAGCACAAATTCGGGATGGGCCACTGAAGCTTTCTTT. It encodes CASTNSGWATEAFF. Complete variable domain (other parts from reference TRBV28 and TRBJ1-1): DVKVTQSSRYLVKRTGEKVFLECVQDMDHENMFWYRQDPGLGLRLIYFSYDVKMKEKGDIPEGYSVSREKKERFSLILESASTNQTSMYLCASTNSGWATEAFFGQGTRLTVV.

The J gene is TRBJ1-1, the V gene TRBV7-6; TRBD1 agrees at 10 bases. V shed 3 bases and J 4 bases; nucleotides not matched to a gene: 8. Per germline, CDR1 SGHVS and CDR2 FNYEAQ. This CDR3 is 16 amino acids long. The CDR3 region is CASSLQTGGRGTEAFF. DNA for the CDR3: TGTGCCAGCAGCTTGCAGACAGGGGGCAGGGGCACTGAAGCTTTCTTT.